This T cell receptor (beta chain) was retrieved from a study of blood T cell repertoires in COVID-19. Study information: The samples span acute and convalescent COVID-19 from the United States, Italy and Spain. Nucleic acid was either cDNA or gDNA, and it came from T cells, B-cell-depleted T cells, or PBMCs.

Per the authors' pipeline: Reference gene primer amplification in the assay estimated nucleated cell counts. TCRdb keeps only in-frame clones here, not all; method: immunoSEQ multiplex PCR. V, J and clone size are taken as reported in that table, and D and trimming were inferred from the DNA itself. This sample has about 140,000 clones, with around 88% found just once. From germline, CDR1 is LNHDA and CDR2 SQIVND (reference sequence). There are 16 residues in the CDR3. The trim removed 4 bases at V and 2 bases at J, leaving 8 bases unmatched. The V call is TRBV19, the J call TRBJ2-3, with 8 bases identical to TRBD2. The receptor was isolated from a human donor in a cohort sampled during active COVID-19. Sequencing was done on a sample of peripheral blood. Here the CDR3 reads CASSTDSRGATDTQYF. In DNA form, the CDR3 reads TGTGCCAGTAGTACTGACTCGCGGGGGGCCACAGATACGCAGTATTTT.